A single sample is the source of the 28 T cell receptor beta chains below, sequenced in a study of Tregs in tolerant kidney transplant recipients. Only in-frame clones appear in the TCRdb table, and some are missing; sequencing was by immunoSEQ multiplex PCR. This repertoire shows more than 75,000 clones, more than 85% found once; its top ten account for 0.46%. The sample consisted of CD4+ T cells from blood, taken before the transplant. The receptors were gathered from a human donor who received a combined kidney and bone marrow transplant.

The V and J genes are TRBV7-3 and TRBJ1-1; 7 nucleotides align to TRBD1. V was pared by 2 bases and J by 5 bases, with 8 bases of the junction left unmatched. CDR3 length equals 15 residues. Germline values: CDR1 SGHTA, CDR2 FQGTGA. Here the CDR3 DNA reads TGTGCCAGCAGCTTACGTTGGGACAGAGGAACTGAAGCTTTCTTT. Translating it yields CASSLRWDRGTEAFF.

The DNA of the CDR3 is TGTGCCAGCAGCACCCGACAGGGGGAGTGGGACGAGCAGTACTTC. Translating gives CASSTRQGEWDEQYF. The gene calls are TRBV21-1 and TRBJ2-7; the DNA was not compared with TRBD1, the D call given in the table. TRBV21-1 has pseudogene status. The CDR3 is 15 amino acids.

V usage is TRBV6-4 and J usage is TRBJ2-2, with TRBD2 identical over 7 bases. The germline V gene encodes CDR1 MRHNA and CDR2 SNTAGT. After removal of 3 bases from V and 3 bases from J, the junction contained 4 bases not matched to a gene. This CDR3 region has 15 residues. In DNA form, the CDR3 reads TGTGCCAGCAGTGAGCGGGGAGGGGACACCGGGGAGCTGTTTTTT. It translates to CASSERGGDTGELFF.

The CDR3 DNA follows: TGCGCCAGCAGCTTGGTAGACACTAACACTGAAGCTTTCTTT. As protein: CASSLVDTNTEAFF. The J gene is TRBJ1-1, the V gene TRBV5-1; D unclear. This CDR3 is built from 14 residues. Between the trimmed V and J ends, which lost 0 bases and 2 bases, there was a span of 8 bases. From germline, CDR1 is SGHRS and CDR2 YFSETQ.

J is TRBJ2-1 and V is TRBV14, with TRBD2 matching over 8 bases. Looked up from germline, CDR1 is SGHDN and CDR2 is FVKESK. The CDR3 consists of 13 residues. V shed 3 bases and J 9 bases; nucleotides not matched to a gene: 4. CDR3 in DNA: TGTGCCAGCAGCCAGCGGGGGGCCGGTGAGCAGTTCTTC. Residues: CASSQRGAGEQFF.

This clone was counted once. V is TRBV29-1 and J is TRBJ2-1, with D perhaps TRBD2 (6 bases). V shed 4 bases and J shed 6 bases, with 10 bases lying between them. Per the germline V gene, CDR1 is SQVTM and CDR2 is ANQGSEA. This CDR3 has 12 residues. The chain's CDR3 is CSVGRGVNEQFF. DNA for the CDR3: TGCAGCGTTGGGAGGGGAGTCAATGAGCAGTTCTTC.

The V call is TRBV5-8, the J call TRBJ1-4; D uncertain. The CDR3 is made up of 18 amino acids. CDR1 and CDR2 from the germline V gene are SGHTS and YDEGEE. V lost 4 bases and J lost 2, with 21 bases in between. CDR3 DNA: TGTGCCAGCAGCCAAATATACGAAAGCAGGTCTACTAATGAAAAACTGTTTTTT. Protein sequence: CASSQIYESRSTNEKLFF.

The genes are TRBV7-2 and TRBJ1-5, with unresolved D. The CDR3 spans 12 residues. Germline lookup yields CDR1 SGHTA and CDR2 FQGNSA. The germline V and J ends were trimmed by 1 base and 7 bases, with 5 bases remaining between them. The CDR3 coding sequence is TGTGCCAGCAGCTTAGTAAGCCAGCCCCAGCATTTT. Its translation is CASSLVSQPQHF.

The V gene is TRBV4-3, the J gene TRBJ2-5, with 10 positions matching TRBD2. V lost 4 bases and J lost 5; bases outside the gene matches: 19. The CDR3 totals 19 residues. From germline, CDR1 is LGHNA and CDR2 YSLEER. The CDR3 nucleotides are TGCGCCAGCAGCCTGTATAGGAGTTCCGGGACTAGCGTCCACGAGACCCAGTACTTC. Translating it yields CASSLYRSSGTSVHETQYF.

The rearrangement links TRBV6-1 to TRBJ2-7; no clear D gene. From germline, CDR1 is MNHNS and CDR2 SASEGT. Trimming removed 2 bases from V and 0 bases from J, with 8 bases in between. The CDR3 extends over 14 amino acids. CDR3 loop: CASSESWSSYEQYF. The CDR3 region has the DNA TGTGCCAGCAGTGAATCCTGGAGCTCCTACGAGCAGTACTTC.

The count of this clone is one. V and J are TRBV7-3 and TRBJ2-5; D is perhaps TRBD1 (6 bases). The CDR3 runs to 13 residues. Germline loops: CDR1 SGHTA, CDR2 FQGTGA. The ends were cut back, 3 bases at V and 2 bases at J, with 7 bases in the middle. The CDR3 coding sequence is TGTGCCAGCAGCTTCGGACAGCAAGAGACCCAGTACTTC. Its protein product is CASSFGQQETQYF.

This clone was seen more than once but under ten times. The chain has TRBV25-1 and TRBJ2-5, with TRBD2 matching 11 bases. Germline CDR1 and CDR2: MGHDK and SYGVNS. The V and J ends lost 3 bases and 2 bases, in that order; junction bases with no gene match: 2. The CDR3 runs to 15 residues. CDR3 nucleotide sequence: TGTGCCAGCAGTGAGACTAGCGGGGAGCAAGAGACCCAGTACTTC. Its protein is CASSETSGEQETQYF. Based on the CDR3 plus reference TRBV25-1 and TRBJ2-5, the full variable domain is EADIYQTPRYLVIGTGKKITLECSQTMGHDKMYWYQQDPGMELHLIHYSYGVNSTEKGDLSSESTVSRIRTEHFPLTLESARPSHTSQYLCASSETSGEQETQYFGPGTRLLVL.

CDR3 sequence (DNA): TGTGCCAGCAGCCTCGGACTAGCGGGATTAAATGAGCAGTTCTTC. It codes for CASSLGLAGLNEQFF. The V call is TRBV7-8, the J call TRBJ2-1, with 12 bases aligning to TRBD2. J was trimmed by 7 bases and V by 5 bases; bases with no gene match: 6. The CDR3 totals 15 residues. Germline CDR1 SGHVS, CDR2 FQNEAQ. The variable domain in full, completed from reference TRBV7-8 and TRBJ2-1, reads GAGVSQSPRYKVAKRGQDVALRCDPISGHVSLFWYQQALGQGPEFLTYFQNEAQLDKSGLPSDRFFAERPEGSVSTLKIQRTQQEDSAVYLCASSLGLAGLNEQFFGPGTRLTVL.

The chain is built from TRBV30 and TRBJ1-2; no definite D call. Germline lookup yields CDR1 GTSNPN and CDR2 SVGIG (reference sequence). The CDR3 contains 12 residues. V was cut by 4 bases and J by 4 bases, with 10 bases left in between. CDR3 nucleotides: TGTGCCTGGAAACCGACTCCCTATGGCTACACCTTC. Translated, it gives CAWKPTPYGYTF. Supplemented by reference TRBV30 and TRBJ1-2, the full variable domain reads SQTIHQWPATLVQPVGSPLSLECTVEGTSNPNLYWYRQAAGRGLQLLFYSVGIGQISSEVPQNLSASRPQDRQFILSSKKLLLSDSGFYLCAWKPTPYGYTFGSGTRLTVV.

The chain links TRBV27 to TRBJ2-5; D might be TRBD2 (7 bases). V shed 6 bases and J shed 4 bases, with 15 bases lying between them. The germline V gene has CDR1 MNHEY and CDR2 SMNVEV (reference sequence). The CDR3 runs 14 residues. The CDR3 DNA follows: TGTGCCAGCAGACAATGGGGAGGGGGAGAGACCCAGTACTTC. It is translated as CASRQWGGGETQYF.

The genes are TRBV7-2 and TRBJ2-7, with a tentative D call TRBD1 (6 bases). V lost 1 base and J lost 7, with 17 bases in between. CDR1 and CDR2 (germline): SGHTA, FQGNSA. The CDR3 is 15 amino acids. Here the CDR3 reads CASSLGRTRGWEQYF. DNA for the CDR3: TGTGCCAGCAGCTTAGGACGGACCAGGGGCTGGGAGCAGTACTTC.

This chain uses TRBV25-1 with TRBJ2-7; 9 bases agree with TRBD2. The V and J ends lost 7 bases and 4 bases, in that order; junction bases with no gene match: 8. There are 14 residues in the CDR3. Germline CDR1 and CDR2: MGHDK and SYGVNS. The CDR3 loop is CASMGVAGVYEQYF. The DNA for the CDR3 is TGTGCCAGCATGGGGGTAGCGGGAGTTTACGAGCAGTACTTC.

The chain has TRBV19 and TRBJ1-2; D not certain. V lost 5 bases to trimming and J lost 4 bases, with 11 bases between them. There are 13 residues in the CDR3. Germline CDR1 is LNHDA and CDR2 is SQIVND (reference sequence). In DNA, the CDR3 is TGTGCCAGTAGTCCGCCGTCAGGCTATGGCTACACCTTC. Protein sequence: CASSPPSGYGYTF.

The chain combines TRBV5-8 with TRBJ1-5, with 7 bases lining up with TRBD1. This CDR3 comprises 17 residues. Trimming at V came to 1 base and at J to 1 base, leaving 8 bases not matched to a gene. Germline V gene sequence: CDR1 SGHTS, CDR2 YDEGEE. The CDR3, as DNA: TGTGCCAGCAGCTTGCCCCGGGACAGTGCGAGCAATCAGCCCCAGCATTTT. Encoded protein: CASSLPRDSASNQPQHF.

CDR3 loop: CASSLGGQVQETQYF. In nucleotides, the CDR3 is TGTGCCAGCAGCTTAGGAGGACAGGTACAAGAGACCCAGTACTTC. The chain combines TRBV11-3 with TRBJ2-5; 7 bases match TRBD1. With 1 base clipped from V and 2 bases from J, the junction kept 4 bases outside the gene matches. Germline V gene sequence: CDR1 SGHNT, CDR2 YENEEA. CDR3 length: 15 residues.

This rearrangement joins TRBV10-2 to TRBJ1-1; D perhaps matches TRBD1 (5 bases). This CDR3 has 14 residues. CDR1 and CDR2 (germline): WSHSY, SAAADI. Trimming left V 5 bases short and J 5 bases short, with 15 bases between. The CDR3, as DNA: TGCGCCAGCAGTTTGGGACGGGGGGGGACTGAAGCTTTCTTT. Residues: CASSLGRGGTEAFF.

This rearrangement joins TRBV9 to TRBJ2-1; 8 positions agree with TRBD2. Germline V gene data show CDR1 as SGDLS and CDR2 as YYNGEE. This CDR3 contains 16 residues. Unmatched junction bases numbered 4, after V lost 0 bases and J lost 2 bases. DNA for the CDR3: TGTGCCAGCAGCGTAGGACTAGCGAGGGCCTACAATGAGCAGTTCTTC. Protein sequence: CASSVGLARAYNEQFF.

This chain connects TRBV4-1 to TRBJ2-3; unclear D gene. Germline CDR1 is MGHRA and CDR2 is YSYEKL. The V end lost 7 bases, the J end lost 3 bases, and 11 bases lay between the germline ends. The CDR3 extends over 13 amino acids. The CDR3 is CASMGALTDTQYF. As DNA, the CDR3 is TGCGCCAGCATGGGCGCCTTAACAGATACGCAGTATTTT.

The chain recombines TRBV30 with TRBJ1-1; TRBD1 agrees at 11 bases. Trimming removed 2 bases from V and 10 bases from J; junction bases left unmatched: 6. CDR1 GTSNPN and CDR2 SVGIG come from the germline V gene (reference sequence). The CDR3 length is 13 residues. This CDR3 reads CAWSRTGGEGAFF. The CDR3, as DNA: TGTGCCTGGAGTAGGACAGGGGGCGAAGGAGCTTTCTTT.

The CDR3 sequence: CASSLTEGHEQYF. In DNA form, the CDR3 reads TGTGCCAGCAGCTTAACGGAGGGCCACGAGCAGTACTTC. The rearrangement uses TRBV7-3 and TRBJ2-7; tentatively, D is TRBD2 (6 bases). CDR1 and CDR2 (germline): SGHTA, FQGTGA. The ends were cut back, 0 bases at V and 5 bases at J, with 8 bases in the middle. CDR3 length equals 13 residues.

The DNA of the CDR3 is TGTGCCAGCAGCTTGGCCAGGGGCGTAGGTCGTCCCGGGGAGCTGTTTTTT. Translation gives CASSLARGVGRPGELFF. The chain employs TRBV5-6 and TRBJ2-2, with D tentatively TRBD1 (6 bases). Germline CDR1 and CDR2: SGHDT and YYEEEE. The germline V and J ends were trimmed by 0 bases and 6 bases, with 18 bases remaining between them. The CDR3 is 17 amino acids.

This chain links TRBV2 with TRBJ2-7; 7 bases match TRBD1. With 9 bases clipped from V and 4 bases from J, the junction kept 9 bases outside the gene matches. The germline CDR1 and CDR2 sequences are SNHLY and FYNNEI. CDR3 length: 13 amino acids. CDR3 sequence: CASGGQVRYEQYF. The CDR3 bases are TGTGCCAGTGGAGGACAGGTTCGTTACGAGCAGTACTTC.

This rearrangement joins TRBV28 to TRBJ1-4; 7 bases map to TRBD1. There are 14 residues in the CDR3. V trimming: 6 bases; J trimming: 7 bases; junction bases outside the gene matches: 8. CDR1 is MDHEN and CDR2 is SYDVKM in the germline V gene. CDR3 coding DNA: TGTGCCAGCAGCCTAGGACAGGTTTCTGAAAAACTGTTTTTT. Translated: CASSLGQVSEKLFF.